This T cell receptor (beta chain) was identified during a study of blood T cell repertoires in COVID-19. Turning to the study itself: Cohort 3 donors counted as recovered after two negative PCRs, clearance, or resolved symptoms. Sample material is recorded as cDNA or gDNA derived from T cells, B-cell-depleted T cells, or PBMCs.

There are 16 residues in the CDR3. The germline V gene encodes CDR1 MNHEY and CDR2 SVGEGT. Trimming removed 2 bases from V and 3 bases from J, with 16 bases in between. The authors' processing: Cell counts per sample came from amplifying reference gene primers. TCRdb's table, derived via immunoSEQ multiplex PCR, lists solely in-frame clones and lacks some. V, J and clone size are taken as reported in that table, and D and trimming were inferred from the DNA itself. Among under 200,000 clones listed, approximately 90% were seen once. Each participant's cohort was designated according to participant-reported clinical history.

The sequenced sample was PBMCs or T cells enriched from blood (not recorded which). The source is a woman aged 40 to 50 in a cohort exposed to, infected with or recovered from COVID-19 (not recorded which). V is TRBV6-2 or TRBV6-3 and J is TRBJ2-5; possible D gene TRBD1, 6 bases. The chain's CDR3 is CASSYLVGRGKETQYF. As DNA, the CDR3 is TGTGCCAGCAGTTACCTCGTCGGCAGGGGAAAAGAGACCCAGTACTTC.